The next 10 T cell receptor beta chains were all read from a single sample in a study of T-cell reconstitution after alpha-beta-depleted transplantation in children (dated by TCRdb to about 2016). What the treatment or condition label conveys for this sample: allogeneic hematopoietic cell transplantation with graft depleted of TCRalphabeta T cells and CD19 B cells. Receptor libraries were prepared by PCR. The listed sequencing device is Illumina HiSeq 2500. TCR libraries were prepared with molecular barcoding, using unique molecular identifiers to normalize TCRbeta repertoire quantification. TCRdb reprocessing: public reads trimmed at Q25 with fastp, clones called with MiXCR, in-frame beta chains kept. For every CDR3 protein sequence, its rows merge into one entry that carries the most common genes and DNA. This sample has hundreds of thousands of distinct CDR3 sequences in its table, and approximately 14% of those were observed once. The leading ten clones occupy roughly 0.84% of the sample.

The specimen was PBMCs, collected before TCRalphabeta/CD19-depleted stem cell transplant. These receptor sequences come from a girl aged 2 to 10 with congenital amegakaryocytic thrombocytopenia, due to receive a stem cell transplant.

Worth noting for this clonotype: Just one base apart from a much larger clone, this may be a read error. The chain recombines TRBV15 with TRBJ2-1; 12 nucleotides agree with TRBD2. The CDR3 loop spans 14 amino acids. Germline assignment: CDR1 LNHNV and CDR2 YYDKDF (reference sequence). The CDR3 loop reads CATRTSGSLHEQIF. CDR3 in DNA: TGTGCCACCAGGACTAGCGGGAGTTTGCATGAGCAGATCTTC.

This clonotype was seen many times. This chain links TRBV20-1 with TRBJ2-1; unclear D gene. The CDR3 extends over 11 amino acids. Per the germline V gene, CDR1 is DFQATT and CDR2 is SNEGSKA (reference sequence). The V end lost 0 bases, the J end lost 13 bases, and 10 bases lay between the germline ends. CDR3 nucleotides: TGCAGTGCTAGAGACCTTCGCCGTCAGTTCTTC. As protein: CSARDLRRQFF.

This clonotype was found a few times. The J gene is TRBJ1-4, the V gene TRBV12-3 or TRBV12-4; a possible D gene is TRBD1 (6 bases). The CDR3 is 16 residues long. Between the trimmed V and J ends, which lost 5 bases and 7 bases, there was a span of 20 bases. CDR3 coding DNA: TGTGCCAGCAGTCTACAGGGTGGCCTGGTGGCTGAAAAACTGTTTTTT. Translation gives CASSLQGGLVAEKLFF.

This clonotype has at least ten counts. This chain joins TRBV20-1 and TRBJ2-3; 11 bases align to TRBD2. The length of the CDR3 is 15 residues. Per germline, CDR1 DFQATT and CDR2 SNEGSKA (reference sequence). V trimming: 6 bases; J trimming: 1 base; junction bases outside the gene matches: 6. Here the CDR3 reads CSAGILAGGTDTQYF. CDR3 bases: TGCAGTGCCGGCATACTAGCGGGAGGCACAGATACGCAGTATTTT.

V gene TRBV12-3 or TRBV12-4 combines with J gene TRBJ2-5; 10 positions match TRBD1. The CDR3 has 16 amino acids. Trimming cost V 10 bases and J 5 bases; bases outside gene matches: 16. CDR3 nucleotides: TGTGCCACCAGCTCCCTCCCGGGGACAGGGGACGAGACCCAGTACTTC. Encoded protein: CATSSLPGTGDETQYF.

This clonotype has just a few counts. This CDR3 is CSAGRGPYEQYF. CDR3 DNA: TGCAGTGCAGGGAGAGGGCCCTACGAGCAGTACTTC. The genes are TRBV20-1 and TRBJ2-7; tentatively, D is TRBD2 (5 bases). Germline assignment: CDR1 DFQATT and CDR2 SNEGSKA (reference sequence). Between the trimmed V and J ends, which lost 6 bases and 2 bases, there was a span of 11 bases. This CDR3 contains 12 residues.

This clonotype was seen ten or more times. V usage is TRBV4-1 and J usage is TRBJ1-2, with D possibly being TRBD1 (5 bases). This CDR3 contains 14 residues. Trimming shortened V by 1 base and J by 8 bases, and 14 bases separated the two germline ends. The V gene's germline CDR1 is MGHRA and CDR2 YSYEKL. The CDR3: CASSQGYFRDGYTF. The DNA for the CDR3 is TGCGCCAGCAGCCAAGGGTATTTCAGGGACGGCTACACCTTC.

This clonotype was counted a few times. The chain is built from TRBV6-1 and TRBJ2-5, with 10 bases aligning to TRBD2. CDR1 is MNHNS, CDR2 SASEGT, per germline. V dropped 6 bases and J dropped 0; count of bases not matched to a gene: 13. CDR3 length equals 18 residues. This chain's CDR3 is CASSRRDTSGDDQETQYF. Written as DNA, the CDR3 is TGTGCCAGCAGCCGGAGGGATACTAGCGGGGACGACCAAGAGACCCAGTACTTC.

At least ten counts were recorded for this clonotype. V and J are TRBV15 and TRBJ1-1, with D possibly matching TRBD1 (6 bases). Trimming took off 5 bases at V and 11 bases at J, with 21 bases between the two ends. Germline CDR1 LNHNV, CDR2 YYDKDF (reference sequence). This CDR3 region has 14 residues. CDR3 amino acids: CATSSDTYDRRAFF. In nucleotides, the CDR3 is TGTGCCACCAGCTCTGATACTTACGACAGGCGGGCTTTCTTT.

This clonotype was seen only a few times. The chain employs TRBV7-9 and TRBJ1-2; a possible D gene is TRBD1 (5 bases). CDR3 size: 14 residues. V was pared by 1 base and J by 6 bases, with 12 bases between. Germline V gene lookup returns CDR1 SEHNR and CDR2 FQNEAQ (reference sequence). CDR3 nucleotides: TGTGCCAGCAGCTTAGACTCAGGGTTGCATGGCTACACCTTC. It yields the protein CASSLDSGLHGYTF.